These 21 T cell receptor beta chains came from one sample sequenced in a study of blood T cells in healthy people across ages. A J-beta primer mix and a sample-barcoded 5' primer were used in a second PCR of roughly 6 to 11 cycles. TCRdb ran MiXCR on the 5' RACE reads and lists one entry per CDR3 protein. The table includes more than 900,000 distinct CDR3 sequences, under 35% detected once. The data also belong to a second study, concerning T cells of mothers and their children.

The material sequenced was blood. Receptor source: a woman aged 40 to 50 in good health.

The chain has TRBV7-8 and TRBJ2-7; no definite D call. V lost 1 base and J 4 bases, leaving 11 bases between the germline ends. The CDR3 runs 14 residues. Germline V CDR1 and CDR2: SGHVS, FQNEAQ. CDR3: CASSLGAQIYEQYF. DNA of the CDR3: TGTGCCAGCAGCTTAGGCGCACAGATTTACGAGCAGTACTTC.

The chain is built from TRBV7-2 and TRBJ1-4; D remains unclear. Looked up from germline, CDR1 is SGHTA and CDR2 is FQGNSA. This CDR3 is built from 14 residues. Trimming removed 2 bases from V and 5 bases from J, with 9 bases in between. Here the CDR3 DNA reads TGTGCCAGCAGCTTAACCAGGTCGAATGAAAAACTGTTTTTT. Its protein product is CASSLTRSNEKLFF.

This clonotype was detected a few times. The V call is TRBV28, the J call TRBJ2-5, with D possibly being TRBD1 or TRBD2 (6 bases each). The CDR3 is 12 amino acids. Trimming shortened V by 7 bases and J by 5 bases, and 11 bases separated the two germline ends. Germline V CDR1 and CDR2: MDHEN, SYDVKM. The CDR3 spells CASIGGPETQYF. The CDR3 coding sequence is TGTGCCAGCATTGGGGGGCCGGAGACCCAGTACTTC.

This clonotype was observed a handful of times. The genes are TRBV7-9 and TRBJ1-4; TRBD1 aligns across 11 bases. The junction had 3 bases not matched to a gene; V was cut back by 5 bases and J by 7 bases. CDR1 and CDR2 from the germline V gene are SEHNR and FQNEAQ (reference sequence). The CDR3 is 14 residues long. DNA of the CDR3: TGTGCCAGCAGCCGGACAGGGGGCGGTGAAAAACTGTTTTTT. This encodes CASSRTGGGEKLFF.

This clonotype occurred a few times. The chain links TRBV20-1 to TRBJ2-7; 8 bases are shared with TRBD2. The trim removed 8 bases at V and 3 bases at J, leaving 3 bases unmatched. CDR1 DFQATT and CDR2 SNEGSKA come from the germline V gene (reference sequence). CDR3 length equals 11 residues. CDR3 sequence (DNA): TGCAGTACGGGGGGGGTCTACGAGCAGTACTTC. This gives the protein CSTGGVYEQYF.

A few counts support this clonotype. The chain is built from TRBV27 and TRBJ2-7; 8 bases map to TRBD1. V gave up 3 bases and J gave up 3 bases; unmatched junction bases: 4. Germline CDR1 MNHEY, CDR2 SMNVEV (reference sequence). The CDR3 runs to 14 residues. The CDR3 bases are TGTGCCAGCAGTTTCGCACAGGGGGTCTACGAGCAGTACTTC. Amino acid sequence: CASSFAQGVYEQYF.

This chain uses TRBV11-2 with TRBJ1-6; D is ambiguous. The CDR3 has 13 residues. From germline, CDR1 is SGHAT and CDR2 FQNNGV. With 0 bases removed from V and 7 bases from J, the gap between germline ends came to 4 bases. CDR3 nucleotides: TGTGCCAGCAGCTTAGAATTCAATTCACCCCTCCACTTT. Residues: CASSLEFNSPLHF.

The CDR3 reads CASSSGWGTSGEQFF. CDR3 nucleotides: TGTGCCAGCAGCTCGGGGTGGGGGACCTCGGGTGAGCAGTTCTTC. The chain carries TRBV6-2 or TRBV6-3 and TRBJ2-1, with D perhaps given as TRBD1 or TRBD2 (5 bases each). This CDR3 is 15 amino acids long. Trimming took off 6 bases at V and 9 bases at J, with 21 bases between the two ends. Germline CDR1 is MNHEY and CDR2 is SVGEGT.

Turning to this clonotype: A junction boundary mismatches the germline segment, possibly from a read error. The J gene is TRBJ2-7, the V gene TRBV20-1; D possibly uses TRBD1 or TRBD2 (5 bases each). This CDR3 is built from 15 residues. CDR1 is DFQATT and CDR2 is SNEGSKA in the germline V gene (reference sequence). CDR3 sequence: CSAGGEGCGPYQQYF. CDR3 bases: TGCAGTGCTGGGGGAGAGGGGTGCGGGCCCTACCAGCAGTACTTC.

This chain uses TRBV29-1 with TRBJ2-1, with 8 bases that match TRBD2. V lost 7 bases, J lost 9 bases, and 11 bases stayed unmatched. This CDR3 is 13 amino acids long. Germline V lookup: CDR1 SQVTM, CDR2 ANQGSEA. The CDR3 region has the DNA TGCAGCGCCGGACGACTGGCGGGGGGTGAGCAGTTCTTC. As protein: CSAGRLAGGEQFF.

The V and J genes are TRBV10-3 and TRBJ1-2, with a tentative D call TRBD1 (5 bases). CDR3 size: 14 residues. Per the germline V gene, CDR1 is ENHRY and CDR2 is SYGVKD. Trimming left V 4 bases short and J 6 bases short, with 15 bases between. The CDR3, as DNA: TGTGCCATCAGTGGTGGGGCAGGGTTGGATGGCTACACCTTC. Residues: CAISGGAGLDGYTF.

The genes are TRBV20-1 and TRBJ2-4; TRBD1 matches 8 bases. CDR1 is DFQATT and CDR2 is SNEGSKA in the germline V gene (reference sequence). The V and J ends lost 1 base and 13 bases, in that order; junction bases with no gene match: 12. CDR3 length: 14 residues. Written as DNA, the CDR3 is TGCAGTGCTAGAGGGCAGGGGGCGGTTGAGGAGCAGTACTTC. Encoded protein: CSARGQGAVEEQYF.

This clonotype was counted a few times. The chain employs TRBV10-3 and TRBJ1-5; TRBD1 agrees at 8 bases. Per germline, CDR1 ENHRY and CDR2 SYGVKD. Trimming removed 0 bases from V and 7 bases from J; junction bases left unmatched: 8. The CDR3 runs 16 residues. The CDR3 DNA is TGTGCCATCAGTGAGTCGACCCGACAGGGGAGGCAGCCCCAGCATTTT. Its translation: CAISESTRQGRQPQHF.

A few counts support this clonotype. Compared with germline, one end of the junction differs, possibly owing to a read error. V is TRBV7-7 and J is TRBJ2-2; maybe TRBD2 (5 bases). Germline values: CDR1 SSHAT, CDR2 FNYEAQ (reference sequence). The CDR3 spans 16 residues. CDR3 DNA: TGTGCTAGCAGCTTTATGAGGACTCGGTTATCCGAGGAGCTGTTTTTT. This sequence encodes CASSFMRTRLSEELFF. Together with reference TRBV7-7 and TRBJ2-2, the CDR3 gives the full variable domain: GAGVSQSPRYKVTKRGQDVTLRCDPISSHATLYWYQQALGQGPEFLTYFNYEAQPDKSGLPSDRFSAERPEGSISTLTIQRTEQRDSAMYRCASSFMRTRLSEELFFGEGSRLTVL.

The V call is TRBV7-8, the J call TRBJ1-1; D may be TRBD1 (5 bases). This CDR3 has 15 residues. V was cut by 1 base and J by 1 base, with 10 bases left in between. The germline V gene encodes CDR1 SGHVS and CDR2 FQNEAQ. The CDR3 DNA reads as TGTGCCAGCAGCTTAGATCGGGGGACGAACACTGAAGCTTTCTTT. It encodes CASSLDRGTNTEAFF.

This clonotype has more than one count but fewer than ten. This rearrangement joins TRBV6-5 to TRBJ2-2; D is perhaps TRBD2 (5 bases). The CDR3 contains 14 residues. Germline V CDR1 and CDR2: MNHEY, SVGAGI. The V and J ends lost 2 bases and 4 bases respectively, with 8 bases between them. CDR3: CASSYEGPTGELFF. The CDR3 coding sequence is TGTGCCAGCAGTTACGAGGGCCCCACCGGGGAGCTGTTTTTT.

This clonotype has ten or more counts. CDR3 coding DNA: TGCGCCAGCAGCCAAGAAGCGGCTAGCGGGGGATGGGAGCAGTACTTC. Translating gives CASSQEAASGGWEQYF. This chain joins TRBV4-3 and TRBJ2-7; 10 nucleotides line up with TRBD2. The CDR3 is 16 residues long. V lost 0 bases to trimming and J lost 7 bases; unmatched junction nucleotides: 9. Germline V gene lookup returns CDR1 LGHNA and CDR2 YSLEER.

The gene calls are TRBV18 and TRBJ1-2; D is ambiguous. The V end lost 5 bases, the J end lost 1 base, and 11 bases lay between the germline ends. The CDR3 runs 14 residues. Germline CDR1 KGHSH, CDR2 LQKENI. The CDR3 DNA sequence: TGTGCCAGCTCAAAAGGACGGAATAACTATGGCTACACCTTC. As protein: CASSKGRNNYGYTF.

The rearrangement uses TRBV5-1 and TRBJ2-7; no reliable D call. V gave up 4 bases and J gave up 7 bases, with 12 bases separating them. The CDR3 has 12 amino acids. The germline gives CDR1 SGHRS, CDR2 YFSETQ. The CDR3 sequence: CASSIGSREQYF. The CDR3, as DNA: TGCGCCAGCAGCATCGGGTCTCGGGAGCAGTACTTC.

In the case of this clonotype: A much larger clone sits a single nucleotide away, making a read error possible. The chain employs TRBV7-6 and TRBJ2-7; no definite D call. CDR1 and CDR2 (germline): SGHVS, FNYEAQ. The CDR3 loop spans 11 amino acids. The CDR3 bases are TGTGCCGGCAGCCTCGGTGTTGATGTGTACTTC. Its translation: CAGSLGVDVYF. Full variable domain (missing parts from reference TRBV7-6 and TRBJ2-7): GAGVSQSPRYKVTKRGQDVALRCDPISGHVSLYWYRQALGQGPEFLTYFNYEAQQDKSGLPNDRFSAERPEGSISTLTIQRTEQRDSAMYRCAGSLGVDVYFGPGTRLTVT.

Comments on this clonotype: A much larger clone differs from this one at a single base, so this may be a read error. V usage is TRBV6-6 and J usage is TRBJ2-5; tentatively, D is TRBD2 (6 bases). The end of the DNA fits TRBJ2-7 better, so the J call may be wrong. The CDR3 covers 13 residues. In germline, CDR1 is MNHNY, CDR2 SVGAGI (reference sequence). The CDR3 sequence: CASSTRLGSEQYF. CDR3 in DNA: TGTGCCAGCAGTACCCGACTAGGTTCCGAGCAGTACTTC.